A single sample is the source of the 27 T cell receptor beta chains below, sequenced in a study of siplizumab effects on memory and regulatory T cells. Assay: immunoSEQ multiplex PCR; the TCRdb copy retains only in-frame clones and omits some. Altogether some 100,000 clones are present, around 97% being singletons, with the ten largest covering under 0.04%. Sequencing was done on a sample of naive CD4+ T cells sorted from blood. All receptors come from a human donor in good health.

The chain employs TRBV9 and TRBJ1-6; D not certain. The germline gives CDR1 SGDLS, CDR2 YYNGEE. Trimming left V 3 bases short and J 4 bases short, with 14 bases between. CDR3 length: 16 amino acids. The CDR3 reads CASSAGVAGYNSPLHF. In DNA, the CDR3 is TGTGCCAGCAGCGCCGGGGTGGCGGGGTATAATTCACCCCTCCACTTT.

The gene calls are TRBV7-2 and TRBJ1-3, with unresolved D. Germline V gene sequence: CDR1 SGHTA, CDR2 FQGNSA. This CDR3 spans 14 amino acids. Between the trimmed V and J ends, which lost 5 bases and 7 bases, there was a span of 15 bases. The CDR3 DNA is TGTGCCAGCAGCCCAAGGGCTGTTTTGAACACCATATATTTT. The encoded protein is CASSPRAVLNTIYF.

This chain connects TRBV30 to TRBJ1-1; D gene unclear. With 3 bases removed from V and 0 bases from J, the gap between germline ends came to 11 bases. The CDR3 is 14 residues long. The germline gives CDR1 GTSNPN, CDR2 SVGIG (reference sequence). The CDR3 region is CAWSRMTMNTEAFF. The CDR3 nucleotides read TGTGCCTGGAGCCGCATGACGATGAACACTGAAGCTTTCTTT.

This chain links TRBV6-5 with TRBJ1-2, with 8 bases aligning to TRBD1. The germline V gene has CDR1 MNHEY and CDR2 SVGAGI. The CDR3 runs to 15 residues. V lost 4 bases to trimming and J lost 0 bases; unmatched junction nucleotides: 4. DNA of the CDR3: TGTGCCAGCAGTTTCGGGACAGGAGCTAACTATGGCTACACCTTC. It specifies CASSFGTGANYGYTF.

CDR3 region: CASSLGENTEAFF. In DNA form, the CDR3 reads TGCGCCAGCAGCTTGGGGGAGAACACTGAAGCTTTCTTT. This chain connects TRBV5-1 to TRBJ1-1, with no clear D. The germline V and J ends were trimmed by 0 bases and 1 base, with 4 bases remaining between them. Germline CDR1 and CDR2: SGHRS and YFSETQ. This CDR3 spans 13 amino acids.

The V gene is TRBV18, the J gene TRBJ2-7; possible D gene TRBD2, 6 bases. Trimming stripped 6 bases from V and 2 bases from J, with 14 bases between. The CDR3 has 14 residues. Germline assignment: CDR1 KGHSH and CDR2 LQKENI. CDR3 loop: CASSQGLTTYEQYF. CDR3 coding DNA: TGTGCCAGCTCGCAGGGACTTACCACCTACGAGCAGTACTTC.

The chain joins TRBV5-5 to TRBJ1-4; TRBD1 might be the D (5 bases). Trimming pared 0 bases from V and 6 bases from J, leaving 6 bases between. The CDR3 covers 13 residues. CDR1 is SGHKS and CDR2 is YYEKEE in the germline V gene (reference sequence). The DNA for the CDR3 is TGTGCCAGCAGCTTGGGAGGGGATGAAAAACTGTTTTTT. As protein: CASSLGGDEKLFF.

The chain uses TRBV7-6 and TRBJ1-3; D unclear. The CDR3 length is 15 residues. Looked up from germline, CDR1 is SGHVS and CDR2 is FNYEAQ. V lost 5 bases and J 0 bases, leaving 11 bases between the germline ends. The CDR3 loop is CASSRAGFSGNTIYF. The CDR3 DNA sequence: TGTGCCAGCAGCCGTGCGGGGTTCTCTGGAAACACCATATATTTT.

This clone was observed a few times. This chain uses TRBV9 with TRBJ2-7; weak D call: TRBD1 (5 bases). CDR3 length: 14 residues. V lost 3 bases to trimming and J lost 3 bases, with 13 bases between them. Germline-derived CDR1 and CDR2 are SGDLS and YYNGEE. CDR3 loop: CASSAGWGNYEQYF. DNA for the CDR3: TGTGCCAGCAGCGCAGGGTGGGGAAACTACGAGCAGTACTTC.

The chain carries TRBV5-1 and TRBJ2-2; D possibly corresponds to TRBD1 (6 bases). The CDR3 spans 16 residues. The ends were cut back, 2 bases at V and 2 bases at J, with 13 bases in the middle. Germline values: CDR1 SGHRS, CDR2 YFSETQ. The chain's CDR3 is CASSFGVQGNTGELFF. DNA of the CDR3: TGCGCCAGCAGCTTCGGGGTACAGGGAAACACCGGGGAGCTGTTTTTT.

A word on this clone: An end of the junction does not agree with germline; a read error may underlie this. The chain has TRBV7-9 and TRBJ2-7, with TRBD2 identical over 7 bases. This CDR3 spans 14 amino acids. Looked up from germline, CDR1 is SEHNR and CDR2 is FQNEAQ (reference sequence). The DNA for the CDR3 is TGTGCCAGCAGCTTAGATGGTCGGGAGGCTGATCCTCCCTTC. Its translation: CASSLDGREADPPF.

The chain recombines TRBV18 with TRBJ1-2; TRBD1 aligns across 9 bases. The CDR3 totals 16 residues. Germline trimming cut 2 bases from V and 3 bases from J; bases unmatched to any gene: 7. CDR1 KGHSH and CDR2 LQKENI come from the germline V gene. The CDR3 nucleotides read TGTGCCAGCTCACCAACGGGACAGGGAGGTGACTATGGCTACACCTTC. Its protein product is CASSPTGQGGDYGYTF. Complete variable domain (other parts from reference TRBV18 and TRBJ1-2): NAGVMQNPRHLVRRRGQEARLRCSPMKGHSHVYWYRQLPEEGLKFMVYLQKENIIDESGMPKERFSAEFPKEGPSILRIQQVVRGDSAAYFCASSPTGQGGDYGYTFGSGTRLTVV.

The chain carries TRBV6-5 and TRBJ1-3, with D tentatively TRBD1 (5 bases). Trimming pared 0 bases from V and 0 bases from J, leaving 9 bases between. Germline V gene data show CDR1 as MNHEY and CDR2 as SVGAGI. The CDR3 loop spans 16 amino acids. The CDR3 DNA reads as TGTGCCAGCAGTTACTCCCAGGGTTTCTCTGGAAACACCATATATTTT. Translation: CASSYSQGFSGNTIYF.

The table lists this clone with a count of one. The chain recombines TRBV19 with TRBJ2-3; D gene ambiguous. The CDR3 is 13 residues long. With 4 bases removed from V and 2 bases from J, the gap between germline ends came to 7 bases. Germline CDR1 LNHDA, CDR2 SQIVND (reference sequence). CDR3 in amino acids: CASSKRFTDTQYF. DNA for the CDR3: TGTGCCAGTAGTAAACGCTTCACAGATACGCAGTATTTT.

The chain joins TRBV28 to TRBJ2-7; TRBD1 matches 7 bases. Germline CDR1 is MDHEN and CDR2 is SYDVKM. The CDR3 is 14 amino acids. V lost 5 bases to trimming and J lost 0 bases; unmatched junction nucleotides: 4. The CDR3 region has the DNA TGTGCCAGCAGTGGACAGGCCAGCTCCTACGAGCAGTACTTC. Protein: CASSGQASSYEQYF.

The chain combines TRBV4-3 with TRBJ2-7; no reliable D call. The CDR3 contains 14 residues. Germline V gene lookup returns CDR1 LGHNA and CDR2 YSLEER. Between the trimmed V and J ends, which lost 0 bases and 6 bases, there was a span of 12 bases. CDR3 amino acids: CASSQEVRVGEQYF. In DNA, the CDR3 is TGCGCCAGCAGCCAAGAAGTAAGGGTCGGCGAGCAGTACTTC.

CDR3 bases: TGTGCCAGCAGCCCAACGACAGGGGCACTGTTTTTT. Translated, it gives CASSPTTGALFF. This rearrangement joins TRBV7-9 to TRBJ1-4; 8 bases match TRBD1. The CDR3 is made up of 12 amino acids. With 5 bases clipped from V and 13 bases from J, the junction kept 6 bases outside the gene matches. CDR1 and CDR2 (germline): SEHNR, FQNEAQ (reference sequence). Using reference TRBV7-9 and TRBJ1-4 for the parts outside the CDR3, the full variable domain is DTGVSQNPRHKITKRGQNVTFRCDPISEHNRLYWYRQTLGQGPEFLTYFQNEAQLEKSRLLSDRFSAERPKGSFSTLEIQRTEQGDSAMYLCASSPTTGALFFGSGTQLSVL.

The chain couples TRBV11-2 to TRBJ1-1, with D possibly being TRBD1 (6 bases). Trimming removed 2 bases from V and 4 bases from J, with 8 bases in between. In germline, CDR1 is SGHAT, CDR2 FQNNGV. The CDR3 spans 13 residues. CDR3 amino acids: CASSLQGSTEAFF. CDR3 nucleotide sequence: TGTGCCAGCAGCTTACAGGGGAGCACTGAAGCTTTCTTT.

The chain joins TRBV4-3 to TRBJ2-1; 15 positions agree with TRBD2. V shed 3 bases and J 0 bases; nucleotides not matched to a gene: 3. This CDR3 has 18 residues. The germline V gene encodes CDR1 LGHNA and CDR2 YSLEER. CDR3 region: CASSHGLAGGISYNEQFF. In nucleotides, the CDR3 is TGCGCCAGCAGCCACGGACTAGCGGGGGGGATCTCCTACAATGAGCAGTTCTTC.

The rearrangement links TRBV7-3 to TRBJ1-1; D call uncertain. The V and J ends lost 5 bases and 1 base respectively, with 8 bases between them. Germline V CDR1 and CDR2: SGHTA, FQGTGA. The CDR3 has 13 amino acids. For the CDR3, the DNA is TGTGCCAGCAGCCCACAGCCGAACACTGAAGCTTTCTTT. It encodes CASSPQPNTEAFF.

This sequence joins TRBV19 and TRBJ1-5; D not resolved. Trimming removed 7 bases at V and 2 bases at J, with 12 bases between. Germline V CDR1 and CDR2: LNHDA, SQIVND (reference sequence). The length of the CDR3 is 14 residues. Here the CDR3 DNA reads TGTGCCAGTACCTCCCCCCCTCGCAATCAGCCCCAGCATTTT. This gives the protein CASTSPPRNQPQHF.

The CDR3 coding sequence is TGTGCCAGCCAAGGGGGGTCGGACAGGCGAGGCTATGGCTACACCTTC. Translation gives CASQGGSDRRGYGYTF. The chain carries TRBV28 and TRBJ1-2; 7 bases fit TRBD1. J lost 4 bases, V lost 8 bases, and 16 bases had no gene match. The CDR3 runs 16 residues. Germline CDR1 is MDHEN and CDR2 is SYDVKM.

The V call is TRBV4-1, the J call TRBJ2-5; D remains unclear. The CDR3 totals 17 residues. The germline CDR1 and CDR2 sequences are MGHRA and YSYEKL. V was cut by 2 bases and J by 5 bases, with 21 bases left in between. The CDR3 loop is CASSQHSGTVVGETQYF. CDR3 DNA: TGCGCCAGCAGCCAACACTCCGGAACTGTAGTTGGGGAGACCCAGTACTTC.

The chain is built from TRBV7-3 and TRBJ1-2; the match to TRBD1 covers 9 bases. Trimming removed 5 bases from V and 2 bases from J; junction bases left unmatched: 3. This CDR3 is built from 14 residues. In germline, CDR1 is SGHTA, CDR2 FQGTGA. The CDR3 region is CASSTTGGNYGYTF. As DNA, the CDR3 is TGTGCCAGCAGCACGACAGGGGGGAACTATGGCTACACCTTC.

The chain employs TRBV2 and TRBJ1-3; TRBD1 agrees at 10 bases. V trimming: 8 bases; J trimming: 1 base; junction bases outside the gene matches: 2. The CDR3 has 14 residues. The germline gives CDR1 SNHLY, CDR2 FYNNEI. Written as DNA, the CDR3 is TGTGCCAGCGGGGACAGGGGATCTGGAAACACCATATATTTT. This codes for CASGDRGSGNTIYF. The variable domain in full, with the rest retrieved from reference TRBV2 and TRBJ1-3, is EPEVTQTPSHQVTQMGQEVILRCVPISNHLYFYWYRQILGQKVEFLVSFYNNEISEKSEIFDDQFSVERPDGSNFTLKIRSTKLEDSAMYFCASGDRGSGNTIYFGEGSWLTVV.

This chain uses TRBV19 with TRBJ1-6; D gene uncertain. This CDR3 comprises 15 residues. From germline, CDR1 is LNHDA and CDR2 SQIVND (reference sequence). V dropped 4 bases and J dropped 7 bases, with 14 bases sitting between them. The CDR3 is CASSRGSGVNSPLHF. CDR3 sequence (DNA): TGTGCCAGTAGTAGAGGATCTGGAGTCAATTCACCCCTCCACTTT.

V gene TRBV6-5 combines with J gene TRBJ2-5; 7 bases agree with TRBD2. CDR3 length equals 15 residues. Looked up from germline, CDR1 is MNHEY and CDR2 is SVGAGI. Trimming removed 0 bases from V and 2 bases from J; junction bases left unmatched: 3. For the CDR3, the DNA is TGTGCCAGCAGTTACTCTTGGGGGGGTCAAGAGACCCAGTACTTC. As protein: CASSYSWGGQETQYF.